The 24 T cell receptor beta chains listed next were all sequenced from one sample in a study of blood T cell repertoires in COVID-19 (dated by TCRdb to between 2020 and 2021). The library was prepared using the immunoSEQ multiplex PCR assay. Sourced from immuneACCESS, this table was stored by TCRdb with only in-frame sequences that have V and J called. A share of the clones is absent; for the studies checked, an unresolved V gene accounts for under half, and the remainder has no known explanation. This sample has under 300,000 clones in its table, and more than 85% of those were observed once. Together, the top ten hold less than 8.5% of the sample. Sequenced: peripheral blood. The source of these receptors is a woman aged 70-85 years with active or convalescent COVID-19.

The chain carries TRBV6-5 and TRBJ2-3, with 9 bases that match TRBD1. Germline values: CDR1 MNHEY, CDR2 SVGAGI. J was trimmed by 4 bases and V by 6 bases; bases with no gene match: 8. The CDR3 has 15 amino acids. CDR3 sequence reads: CASRRGTGWADTQYF. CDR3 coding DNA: TGTGCCAGCAGGCGCGGGACAGGGTGGGCAGATACGCAGTATTTT.

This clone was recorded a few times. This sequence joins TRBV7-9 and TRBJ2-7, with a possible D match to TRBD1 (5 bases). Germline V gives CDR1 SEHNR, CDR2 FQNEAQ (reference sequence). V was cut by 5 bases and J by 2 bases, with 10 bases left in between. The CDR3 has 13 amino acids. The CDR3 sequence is CASSAQVTYEQYF. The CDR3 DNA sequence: TGTGCCAGCAGCGCACAGGTAACCTACGAGCAGTACTTC. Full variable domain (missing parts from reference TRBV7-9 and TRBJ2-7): DTGVSQNPRHKITKRGQNVTFRCDPISEHNRLYWYRQTLGQGPEFLTYFQNEAQLEKSRLLSDRFSAERPKGSFSTLEIQRTEQGDSAMYLCASSAQVTYEQYFGPGTRLTVT.

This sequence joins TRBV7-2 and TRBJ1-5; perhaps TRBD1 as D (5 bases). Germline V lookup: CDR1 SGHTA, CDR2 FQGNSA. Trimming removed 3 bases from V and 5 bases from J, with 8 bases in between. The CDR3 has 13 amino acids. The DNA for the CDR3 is TGTGCCAGCAGCTTCACGGGGGATCAGCCCCAGCATTTT. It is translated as CASSFTGDQPQHF.

As DNA, the CDR3 is TGCGCCAGCAGTATCCGGCAGGGGGCCGGGGAGCTGTTTTTT. Translating it yields CASSIRQGAGELFF. The genes are TRBV10-1 and TRBJ2-2; 7 positions agree with TRBD1. V shed 5 bases and J 6 bases; nucleotides not matched to a gene: 6. The CDR3 covers 14 residues. Germline lookup yields CDR1 WNHNN and CDR2 SYGVQD (reference sequence).

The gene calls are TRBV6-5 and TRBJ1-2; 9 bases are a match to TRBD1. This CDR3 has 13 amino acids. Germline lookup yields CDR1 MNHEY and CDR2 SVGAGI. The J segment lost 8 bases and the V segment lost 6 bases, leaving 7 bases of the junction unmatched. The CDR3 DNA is TGTGCCAGCAGCCGGACAGGGGATAGGGGCTACACCTTC. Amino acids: CASSRTGDRGYTF.

The CDR3 spells CASSLDNEQYF. In nucleotides, the CDR3 is TGTGCCAGCAGCTTGGACAACGAGCAGTACTTC. This rearrangement joins TRBV7-9 to TRBJ2-7, with a tentative D call TRBD1 (5 bases). Trimming shortened V by 3 bases and J by 5 bases, and 5 bases separated the two germline ends. This CDR3 has 11 residues. Germline CDR1 and CDR2: SEHNR and FQNEAQ (reference sequence).

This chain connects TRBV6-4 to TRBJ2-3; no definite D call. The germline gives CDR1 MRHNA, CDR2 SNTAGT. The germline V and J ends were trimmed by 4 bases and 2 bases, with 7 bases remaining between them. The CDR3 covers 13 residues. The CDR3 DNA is TGTGCCAGCAGTGTTGGCCCCACAGATACGCAGTATTTT. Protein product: CASSVGPTDTQYF.

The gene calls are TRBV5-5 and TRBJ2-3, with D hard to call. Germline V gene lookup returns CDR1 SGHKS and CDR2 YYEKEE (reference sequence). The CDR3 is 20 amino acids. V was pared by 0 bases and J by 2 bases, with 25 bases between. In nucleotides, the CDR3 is TGTGCCAGCAGCTTGGTCGGCGGAAGGCGCTTGAGGATCCTCACAGATACGCAGTATTTT. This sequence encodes CASSLVGGRRLRILTDTQYF.

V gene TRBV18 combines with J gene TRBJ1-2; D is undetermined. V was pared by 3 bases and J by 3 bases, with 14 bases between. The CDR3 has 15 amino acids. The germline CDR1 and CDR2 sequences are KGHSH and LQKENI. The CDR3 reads CASSPAAPPDYGYTF. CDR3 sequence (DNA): TGTGCCAGCTCACCGGCGGCCCCGCCCGACTATGGCTACACCTTC.

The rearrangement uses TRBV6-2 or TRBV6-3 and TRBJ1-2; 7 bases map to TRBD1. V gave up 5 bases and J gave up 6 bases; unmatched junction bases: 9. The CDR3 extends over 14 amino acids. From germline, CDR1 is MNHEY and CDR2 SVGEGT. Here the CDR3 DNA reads TGTGCCAGCAGTCGATCTCAGGGGGGTGATGGCTACACCTTC. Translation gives CASSRSQGGDGYTF.

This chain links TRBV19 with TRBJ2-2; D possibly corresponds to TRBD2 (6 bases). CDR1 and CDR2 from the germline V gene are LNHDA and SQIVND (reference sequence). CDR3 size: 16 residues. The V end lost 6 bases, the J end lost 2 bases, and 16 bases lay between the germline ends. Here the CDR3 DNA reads TGTGCCAGTAGAAACCCTGGAGGGGCCAACACCGGGGAGCTGTTTTTT. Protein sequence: CASRNPGGANTGELFF.

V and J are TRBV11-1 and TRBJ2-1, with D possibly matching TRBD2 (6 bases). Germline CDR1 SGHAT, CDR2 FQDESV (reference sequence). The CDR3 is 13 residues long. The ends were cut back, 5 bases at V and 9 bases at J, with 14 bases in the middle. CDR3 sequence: CASSPTFGGEQFF. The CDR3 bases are TGTGCCAGCAGCCCGACATTCGGGGGTGAGCAGTTCTTC. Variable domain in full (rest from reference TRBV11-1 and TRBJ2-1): EAEVAQSPRYKITEKSQAVAFWCDPISGHATLYWYRQILGQGPELLVQFQDESVVDDSQLPKDRFSAERLKGVDSTLKIQPAELGDSAMYLCASSPTFGGEQFFGPGTRLTVL.

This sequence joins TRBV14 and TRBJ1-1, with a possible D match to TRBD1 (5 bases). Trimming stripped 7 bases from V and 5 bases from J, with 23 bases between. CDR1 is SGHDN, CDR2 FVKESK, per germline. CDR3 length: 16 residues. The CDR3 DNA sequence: TGTGCCAGCACATCCACTCATGCAGGGCCGAGGACTGAAGCTTTCTTT. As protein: CASTSTHAGPRTEAFF.

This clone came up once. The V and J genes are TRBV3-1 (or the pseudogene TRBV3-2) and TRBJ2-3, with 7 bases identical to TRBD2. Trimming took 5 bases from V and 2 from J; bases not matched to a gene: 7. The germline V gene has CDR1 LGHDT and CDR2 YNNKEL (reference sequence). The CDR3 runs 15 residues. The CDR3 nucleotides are TGTGCCAGCAGCATAGGGACTATATCCACAGATACGCAGTATTTT. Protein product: CASSIGTISTDTQYF.

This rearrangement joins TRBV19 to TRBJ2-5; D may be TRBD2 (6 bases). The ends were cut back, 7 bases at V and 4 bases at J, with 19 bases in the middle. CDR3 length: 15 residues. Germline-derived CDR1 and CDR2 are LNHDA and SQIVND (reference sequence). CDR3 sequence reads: CASKEGAAQAETQYF. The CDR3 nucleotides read TGTGCCAGTAAGGAGGGCGCGGCGCAAGCAGAGACCCAGTACTTC.

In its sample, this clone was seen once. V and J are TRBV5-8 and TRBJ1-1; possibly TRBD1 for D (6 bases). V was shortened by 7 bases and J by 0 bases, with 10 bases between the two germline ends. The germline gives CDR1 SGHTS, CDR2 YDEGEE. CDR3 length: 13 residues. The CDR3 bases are TGTGCCAGCCTCGGACAGCTGAACACTGAAGCTTTCTTT. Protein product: CASLGQLNTEAFF.

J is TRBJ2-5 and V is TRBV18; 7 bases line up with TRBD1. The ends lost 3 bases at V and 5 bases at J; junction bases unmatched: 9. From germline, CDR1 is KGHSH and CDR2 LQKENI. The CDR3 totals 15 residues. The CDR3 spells CASSPRQGSRETQYF. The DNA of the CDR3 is TGTGCCAGCTCACCTCGACAGGGTTCCAGGGAGACCCAGTACTTC.

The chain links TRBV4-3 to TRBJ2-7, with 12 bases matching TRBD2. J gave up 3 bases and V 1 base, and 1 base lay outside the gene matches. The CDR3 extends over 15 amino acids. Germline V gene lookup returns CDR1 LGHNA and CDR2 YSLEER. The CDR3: CASSQGTSGIYEQYF. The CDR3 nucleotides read TGCGCCAGCAGCCAAGGGACTAGCGGGATCTACGAGCAGTACTTC.

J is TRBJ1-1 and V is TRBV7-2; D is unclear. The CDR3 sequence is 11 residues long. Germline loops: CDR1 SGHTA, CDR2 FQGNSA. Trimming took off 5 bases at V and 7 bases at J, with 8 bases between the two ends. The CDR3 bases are TGTGCCAGCAGCGGCAGGCTTGAAGCTTTCTTT. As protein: CASSGRLEAFF. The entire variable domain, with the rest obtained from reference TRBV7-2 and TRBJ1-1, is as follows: GAGVSQSPSNKVTEKGKDVELRCDPISGHTALYWYRQSLGQGLEFLIYFQGNSAPDKSGLPSDRFSAERTGGSVSTLTIQRTQQEDSAVYLCASSGRLEAFFGQGTRLTVV.

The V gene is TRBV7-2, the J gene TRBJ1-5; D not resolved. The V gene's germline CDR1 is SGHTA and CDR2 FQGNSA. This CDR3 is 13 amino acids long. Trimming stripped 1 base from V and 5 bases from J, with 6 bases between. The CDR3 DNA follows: TGTGCCAGCAGCTTAGTGAGGGATCAGCCCCAGCATTTT. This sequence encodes CASSLVRDQPQHF.

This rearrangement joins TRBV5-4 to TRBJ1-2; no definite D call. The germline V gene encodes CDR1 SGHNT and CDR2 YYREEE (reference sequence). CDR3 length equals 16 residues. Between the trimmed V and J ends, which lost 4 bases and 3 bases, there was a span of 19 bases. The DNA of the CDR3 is TGTGCCAGCAGCCTCAAGGCGGGGAAGACGGACTATGGCTACACCTTC. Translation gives CASSLKAGKTDYGYTF.

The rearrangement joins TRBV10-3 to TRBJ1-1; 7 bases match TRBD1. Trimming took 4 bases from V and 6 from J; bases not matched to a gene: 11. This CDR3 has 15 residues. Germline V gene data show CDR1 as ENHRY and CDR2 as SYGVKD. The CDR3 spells CAISVQGLFSAEAFF. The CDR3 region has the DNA TGTGCCATCAGTGTACAGGGGCTTTTTAGCGCTGAAGCTTTCTTT.

This CDR3 is CASSQTQGIYEQYF. Here the CDR3 DNA reads TGTGCCAGCAGCCAGACACAGGGTATCTACGAGCAGTACTTC. The chain uses TRBV6-5 and TRBJ2-7; D possibly corresponds to TRBD1 (6 bases). Germline V gives CDR1 MNHEY, CDR2 SVGAGI. The CDR3 runs to 14 residues. The ends were cut back, 6 bases at V and 3 bases at J, with 15 bases in the middle.

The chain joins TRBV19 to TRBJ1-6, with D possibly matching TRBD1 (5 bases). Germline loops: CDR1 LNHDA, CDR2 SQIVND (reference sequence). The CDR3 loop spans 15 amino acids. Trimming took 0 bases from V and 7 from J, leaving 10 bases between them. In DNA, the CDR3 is TGTGCCAGTAGTATAGAAAAGGGGAAGAATTCACCCCTCCACTTT. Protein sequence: CASSIEKGKNSPLHF.